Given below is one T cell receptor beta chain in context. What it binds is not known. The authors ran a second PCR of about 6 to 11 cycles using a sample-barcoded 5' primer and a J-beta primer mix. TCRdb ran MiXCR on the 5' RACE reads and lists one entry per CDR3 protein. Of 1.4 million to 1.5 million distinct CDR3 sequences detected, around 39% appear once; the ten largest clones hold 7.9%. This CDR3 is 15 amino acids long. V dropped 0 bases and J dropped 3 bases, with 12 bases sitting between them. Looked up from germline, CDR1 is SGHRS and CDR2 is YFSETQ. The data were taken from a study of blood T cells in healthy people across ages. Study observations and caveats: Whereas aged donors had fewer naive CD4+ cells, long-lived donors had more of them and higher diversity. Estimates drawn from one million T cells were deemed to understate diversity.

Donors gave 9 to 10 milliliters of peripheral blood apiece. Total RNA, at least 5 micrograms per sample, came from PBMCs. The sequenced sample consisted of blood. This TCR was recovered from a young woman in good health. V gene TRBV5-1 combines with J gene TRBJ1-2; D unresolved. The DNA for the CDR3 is TGCGCCAGCAGCTTGGAGCAGCCGATCTACTATGGCTACACCTTC. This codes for CASSLEQPIYYGYTF. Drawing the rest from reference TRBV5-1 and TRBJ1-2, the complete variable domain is KAGVTQTPRYLIKTRGQQVTLSCSPISGHRSVSWYQQTPGQGLQFLFEYFSETQRNKGNFPGRFSGRQFSNSRSEMNVSTLELGDSALYLCASSLEQPIYYGYTFGSGTRLTVV.